Listed below are T cell receptor beta chains from one sample, sequenced in a study of T-cell memory formation after mild COVID-19. TCRdb analysed the 5' RACE reads with MiXCR anew, one entry per CDR3 protein. Here the sample spans fewer than 500,000 distinct CDR3 sequences, approximately 23% being singletons. Sequenced input: PBMCs or a T cell subset sorted from them (not recorded which). Receptors originate from an adult woman who had mild COVID-19 (a few samples of this study predate the infection). Cell type and time point are not known. The conserved cysteine and the conserved F or W are not part of the CDR3 here.

>TRBV30|13|TRBJ1-1
AWSKPGLMNTEAF
>TRBV6-1|13|TRBJ2-1
ASSQREESYNEQF
>TRBV5-6|11|TRBJ1-2
ASRLDRLYGYT
>TRBV7-3|13|TRBJ2-7
ASSLLQAGDYEQY
>TRBV27|12|TRBJ2-7
ASSLGLLPYEQY
>TRBV5-1|14|TRBJ2-7
ASGGPGQGNVDEQY
>TRBV11-2|14|TRBJ2-1
ASSAKTSGGAIEQF
>TRBV20-1|8|TRBJ1-1
SARATEAF
>TRBV7-3|14|TRBJ2-1
ASSSRSGSSYNEQF
>TRBV7-9|13|TRBJ2-1
ASSLGQVLGLEQF
>TRBV15|13|TRBJ2-1
ATSTSGNSYNEQF
>TRBV2|11|TRBJ1-2
ASSEMGDYGYT
>TRBV7-3|14|TRBJ1-1
ASSSRGGSPNTEAF
>TRBV20-1|12|TRBJ1-5
SARPGQTNQPQH
>TRBV7-9|12|TRBJ2-7
ASSSGLVGYEQY
>TRBV5-6|12|TRBJ2-5
ASSLWNSQETQY